What follows are 14 T cell receptor beta chains derived from one specimen sequenced in a study of cytotoxic CD8 clonotypes in ibrutinib-treated CLL. Profiled with immunoSEQ multiplex PCR; TCRdb holds only in-frame clones, not every one. This sample has roughly 38,000 clones; nearly 50% occur once, and the top ten carry about 19%. The material sequenced was PBMCs, taken before ibrutinib treatment. The origin of the receptors is a human donor with chronic lymphocytic leukemia.

V is TRBV28 and J is TRBJ1-1; D is undetermined. V was clipped by 5 bases and J by 0 bases, with 13 bases between them. The germline gives CDR1 MDHEN, CDR2 SYDVKM. The CDR3 is made up of 15 amino acids. The CDR3 sequence: CASSPPPVMNTEAFF. In DNA, the CDR3 is TGTGCCAGCAGTCCCCCGCCGGTTATGAACACTGAAGCTTTCTTT. The variable domain in full, completed from reference TRBV28 and TRBJ1-1, reads DVKVTQSSRYLVKRTGEKVFLECVQDMDHENMFWYRQDPGLGLRLIYFSYDVKMKEKGDIPEGYSVSREKKERFSLILESASTNQTSMYLCASSPPPVMNTEAFFGQGTRLTVV.

The rearrangement links TRBV5-1 to TRBJ2-3; 8 bases fit TRBD2. V lost 4 bases and J lost 6; bases outside the gene matches: 16. CDR3 size: 17 residues. Germline CDR1 SGHRS, CDR2 YFSETQ. The CDR3 coding sequence is TGCGCCAGCAGCCCACCTCTAACGGGGGGGATAGGGGATACGCAGTATTTT. Protein sequence: CASSPPLTGGIGDTQYF.

The gene calls are TRBV6-1 and TRBJ1-5, with D perhaps matching TRBD1 (5 bases). The V and J ends lost 6 bases and 5 bases respectively, with 17 bases between them. Germline V gene lookup returns CDR1 MNHNS and CDR2 SASEGT. The CDR3 covers 15 residues. CDR3 bases: TGTGCCAGCAGCCCAAGGGGCAGGTCGGATCAGCCCCAGCATTTT. As protein: CASSPRGRSDQPQHF.

The V gene is TRBV10-3, the J gene TRBJ2-3, with a tentative D call TRBD1 (6 bases). This CDR3 has 15 amino acids. Trimming stripped 6 bases from V and 2 bases from J, with 15 bases between. From germline, CDR1 is ENHRY and CDR2 SYGVKD. The CDR3 reads CAIRRGLGPTDTQYF. The CDR3 region has the DNA TGTGCCATCAGGAGGGGGTTGGGGCCCACAGATACGCAGTATTTT.

V and J are TRBV5-1 and TRBJ2-7; D uncertain. Germline-derived CDR1 and CDR2 are SGHRS and YFSETQ. CDR3 size: 12 residues. Trimming took 5 bases from V and 0 from J, leaving 6 bases between them. The CDR3: CASRINSYEQYF. The CDR3, as DNA: TGCGCCAGCAGGATTAACTCCTACGAGCAGTACTTC.

The CDR3 region is CAWNRDSGNTIYF. The CDR3 region has the DNA TGTGCCTGGAACAGGGACTCTGGAAACACCATATATTTT. The chain recombines TRBV30 with TRBJ1-3; a weak D match, TRBD1 (6 bases). The V end was cut by 4 bases, the J end by 0 bases, with 7 bases between. This CDR3 has 13 amino acids. Germline V gene sequence: CDR1 GTSNPN, CDR2 SVGIG (reference sequence).

CDR3 amino acids: CSVVYPNRVGAFF. The CDR3 nucleotides are TGCAGCGTTGTTTATCCCAACAGGGTCGGAGCTTTCTTT. The rearrangement joins TRBV29-1 to TRBJ1-1, with a weak D call TRBD1 (6 bases). The length of the CDR3 is 13 residues. Looked up from germline, CDR1 is SQVTM and CDR2 is ANQGSEA. The V end lost 4 bases, the J end lost 10 bases, and 19 bases lay between the germline ends.

This clone was observed a few times. The V call is TRBV6-5, the J call TRBJ1-1; the D gene is possibly TRBD1 (5 bases). The CDR3 runs to 15 residues. The germline V and J ends were trimmed by 1 base and 3 bases, with 12 bases remaining between them. CDR1 MNHEY and CDR2 SVGAGI come from the germline V gene. CDR3 coding DNA: TGTGCCAGCAGTTACTTACAGGAGATCGACACTGAAGCTTTCTTT. Amino acid sequence: CASSYLQEIDTEAFF.

This clone was counted a few times. In DNA form, the CDR3 reads TGTGCCAGCAGTGGTCTAGATGGCGGGGACAATGAGCAGTTCTTC. Residues: CASSGLDGGDNEQFF. The chain has TRBV2 and TRBJ2-1; maybe TRBD2 (6 bases). The germline V gene encodes CDR1 SNHLY and CDR2 FYNNEI. V lost 4 bases to trimming and J lost 5 bases, with 15 bases between them. This CDR3 region has 15 residues.

The rearrangement joins TRBV13 to TRBJ2-7, with 9 bases fitting TRBD1. The trim removed 0 bases at V and 2 bases at J, leaving 2 bases unmatched. The CDR3 sequence is 15 residues long. The germline V gene has CDR1 PRHDT and CDR2 FYEKMQ (reference sequence). CDR3 loop: CASSLGRDRAYEQYF. The CDR3 DNA is TGTGCCAGCAGCTTAGGTCGGGACAGGGCCTACGAGCAGTACTTC.

This sequence joins TRBV19 and TRBJ1-2; D gene uncertain. Between the trimmed V and J ends, which lost 7 bases and 6 bases, there was a span of 12 bases. This CDR3 spans 12 amino acids. Germline V gene sequence: CDR1 LNHDA, CDR2 SQIVND (reference sequence). The CDR3 nucleotides are TGTGCCAGTAACGTCCCGCCTGATGGCTACACCTTC. Protein product: CASNVPPDGYTF.

The chain has TRBV9 and TRBJ1-2; TRBD1 agrees at 7 bases. V was pared by 0 bases and J by 3 bases, with 14 bases of the junction left unmatched. This CDR3 spans 18 amino acids. The germline V gene has CDR1 SGDLS and CDR2 YYNGEE. The CDR3 reads CASSVDDTPEGQDYGYTF. For the CDR3, the DNA is TGTGCCAGCAGCGTAGATGATACACCGGAAGGACAGGACTATGGCTACACCTTC.

The chain recombines TRBV9 with TRBJ2-5, with 9 bases fitting TRBD2. The length of the CDR3 is 16 residues. J lost 2 bases, V lost 0 bases, and 5 bases had no gene match. Per germline, CDR1 SGDLS and CDR2 YYNGEE. For the CDR3, the DNA is TGTGCCAGCAGCGTAGGTGTTAGCGGGGGACAAGAGACCCAGTACTTC. As protein: CASSVGVSGGQETQYF.

The J gene is TRBJ2-5, the V gene TRBV5-1; TRBD1 matches 8 bases. Germline CDR1 and CDR2: SGHRS and YFSETQ. This CDR3 comprises 16 residues. V gave up 0 bases and J gave up 4 bases; unmatched junction bases: 8. CDR3 coding DNA: TGCGCCAGCAGCTTGGGGTGGGCAGGGGGCGCAGAGACCCAGTACTTC. Its protein is CASSLGWAGGAETQYF.